This note documents a single T cell receptor beta chain sequence. The record originates from a study of control samples from healthy donors and cancer patients. TCRdb's copy holds only in-frame clones and misses some; the assay was immunoSEQ multiplex PCR. The sample carries about 130,000 clones, 85% to 95% recorded once. Trimming pared 0 bases from V and 2 bases from J, leaving 10 bases between. The CDR3 covers 15 residues. Germline V gives CDR1 MGHRA, CDR2 YSYEKL. J is TRBJ1-2 and V is TRBV4-1; a weak D match, TRBD1 (5 bases). The TCR originated in a man aged 18 to 30 in good health. Sequenced material: blood. The CDR3 region is CASSQEQVRNYGYTF. The CDR3 bases are TGCGCCAGCAGCCAAGAACAGGTTCGGAACTATGGCTACACCTTC.